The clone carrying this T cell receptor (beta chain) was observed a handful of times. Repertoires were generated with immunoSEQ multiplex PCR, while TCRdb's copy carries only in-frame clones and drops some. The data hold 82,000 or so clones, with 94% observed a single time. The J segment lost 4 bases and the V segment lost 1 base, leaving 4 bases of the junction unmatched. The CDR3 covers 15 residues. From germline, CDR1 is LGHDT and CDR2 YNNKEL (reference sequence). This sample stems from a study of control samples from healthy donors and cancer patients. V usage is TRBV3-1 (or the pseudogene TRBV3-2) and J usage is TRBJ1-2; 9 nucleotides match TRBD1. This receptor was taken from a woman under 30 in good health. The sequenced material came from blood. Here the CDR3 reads CASSQGTGQGYGYTF. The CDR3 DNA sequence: TGTGCCAGCAGCCAAGGCACGGGACAGGGCTATGGCTACACCTTC.